These 27 T cell receptor beta chains originate from one sample sequenced in a study of blood T cell repertoires in COVID-19. Sequencing used immunoSEQ multiplex PCR; TCRdb keeps in-frame clones, though not all of them. The repertoire holds 200,000 to 250,000 clones, with around 90% as singletons. What was sequenced was peripheral blood. These receptors were taken from a man aged 25 to 40 with acute or convalescent COVID-19.

V is TRBV5-1 and J is TRBJ1-4, with 8 bases fitting TRBD1. This CDR3 is 14 amino acids long. CDR1 and CDR2 (germline): SGHRS, YFSETQ. Trimming took 3 bases from V and 8 from J; bases not matched to a gene: 6. The CDR3 DNA reads as TGCGCCAGCAGCTCGACAGGGGTCGGAGAAAAACTGTTTTTT. Encoded protein: CASSSTGVGEKLFF.

J is TRBJ2-5 and V is TRBV3-1 (or the pseudogene TRBV3-2); 8 nucleotides align to TRBD2. CDR3 length: 15 amino acids. CDR1 LGHDT and CDR2 YNNKEL come from the germline V gene (reference sequence). Germline trimming cut 3 bases from V and 4 bases from J; bases unmatched to any gene: 7. The CDR3 DNA reads as TGTGCCAGCAGCCAGAATCGGGGGGGGCTAGAGACCCAGTACTTC. Encoded protein: CASSQNRGGLETQYF.

This clone was detected once. In DNA form, the CDR3 reads TGTGCCAGTCTCGAACAGGGATCTGGAAACACCATATATTTT. Its translation is CASLEQGSGNTIYF. The chain links TRBV6-5 to TRBJ1-3; D is possibly TRBD1 (6 bases). Trimming stripped 9 bases from V and 1 base from J, with 13 bases between. This CDR3 is 14 amino acids long. Per germline, CDR1 MNHEY and CDR2 SVGAGI.

V and J are TRBV4-1 and TRBJ2-3; possible D gene TRBD2, 6 bases. Trimming cost V 8 bases and J 3 bases, with 18 bases left between them. This CDR3 is built from 15 residues. CDR1 is MGHRA, CDR2 YSYEKL, per germline. The CDR3 nucleotides are TGCGCCAGCTCACCCGACGCCCGGGGGACAGATACGCAGTATTTT. Its protein is CASSPDARGTDTQYF.

The V gene is TRBV2, the J gene TRBJ1-1; 11 nucleotides agree with TRBD1. Unmatched junction bases numbered 1, after V lost 6 bases and J lost 7 bases. CDR3 size: 12 residues. Germline CDR1 SNHLY, CDR2 FYNNEI. CDR3 sequence: CASSGTGGEAFF. The CDR3 nucleotides read TGTGCCAGCAGCGGGACAGGGGGTGAAGCTTTCTTT. The entire variable domain, with the rest obtained from reference TRBV2 and TRBJ1-1, is as follows: EPEVTQTPSHQVTQMGQEVILRCVPISNHLYFYWYRQILGQKVEFLVSFYNNEISEKSEIFDDQFSVERPDGSNFTLKIRSTKLEDSAMYFCASSGTGGEAFFGQGTRLTVV.

This chain joins TRBV19 and TRBJ2-7; perhaps TRBD1 as D (6 bases). From germline, CDR1 is LNHDA and CDR2 SQIVND (reference sequence). CDR3 size: 14 residues. The germline V and J ends were trimmed by 6 bases and 2 bases, with 14 bases remaining between them. As DNA, the CDR3 is TGTGCCAGTAGATCAGGGGCAGGCCCCTACGAGCAGTACTTC. Translated, it gives CASRSGAGPYEQYF.

This clone came up once. V usage is TRBV11-2 and J usage is TRBJ2-7; D not resolved. Germline lookup yields CDR1 SGHAT and CDR2 FQNNGV. V was trimmed by 0 bases and J by 1 base, leaving 10 bases between them. The CDR3 totals 15 residues. The CDR3 region has the DNA TGTGCCAGCAGCTTAGATCGTACTATTTCCTACGAGCAGTACTTC. Translated, it gives CASSLDRTISYEQYF.

The chain carries TRBV11-3 and TRBJ1-1, with TRBD1 identical over 9 bases. This CDR3 contains 14 residues. Germline CDR1 SGHNT, CDR2 YENEEA. Losses at the gene ends were 5 bases for V and 5 bases for J; bases not matched to a gene: 6. CDR3 amino acids: CASSANRGQTEAFF. The CDR3 DNA is TGTGCCAGCAGCGCTAACAGGGGGCAAACTGAAGCTTTCTTT.

A note on this clone: Other DNA variants within this sample encode the same CDR3. The chain has TRBV5-1 and TRBJ1-2; D gene uncertain. The germline V gene has CDR1 SGHRS and CDR2 YFSETQ. The CDR3 has 13 residues. With 2 bases removed from V and 1 base from J, the gap between germline ends came to 6 bases. This CDR3 reads CASSLESNYGYTF. The CDR3 nucleotides read TGCGCCAGCAGCTTAGAGAGTAACTATGGCTACACCTTC.

The V and J genes are TRBV6-9 and TRBJ1-5, with a tentative D call TRBD1 (6 bases). The length of the CDR3 is 13 residues. Germline CDR1 MNHGY, CDR2 SVAAGI. V was shortened by 8 bases and J by 8 bases, with 16 bases between the two germline ends. DNA of the CDR3: TGTGCCAGCCTACAGGGCCCGTCCGAGCCCCAGCATTTT. Its translation is CASLQGPSEPQHF.

This chain connects TRBV5-1 to TRBJ2-1; 9 positions match TRBD2. CDR3 size: 15 residues. The V segment lost 0 bases and the J segment 7 bases; nucleotides outside the gene matches: 5. CDR1 SGHRS and CDR2 YFSETQ come from the germline V gene. CDR3 coding DNA: TGCGCCAGCAGCTTGGTTGCGGGAGGGTGGAATGAGCAGTTCTTC. Its translation is CASSLVAGGWNEQFF.

V is TRBV10-3 and J is TRBJ1-2; D remains ambiguous. CDR1 and CDR2 from the germline V gene are ENHRY and SYGVKD. Trimming stripped 4 bases from V and 0 bases from J, with 18 bases between. The CDR3 sequence is 17 residues long. The CDR3 DNA follows: TGTGCCATCAGTGTGTTTTCAGTTCGCCAAGCTAACTATGGCTACACCTTC. Residues: CAISVFSVRQANYGYTF.

The chain links TRBV28 to TRBJ2-7, with D perhaps TRBD2 (6 bases). In germline, CDR1 is MDHEN, CDR2 SYDVKM. V lost 3 bases, J lost 0 bases, and 15 bases lay in between. CDR3 size: 16 residues. The DNA for the CDR3 is TGTGCCAGCAGTTTCGATGGGGCTAGCGACTCCTACGAGCAGTACTTC. It specifies CASSFDGASDSYEQYF.

The chain is built from TRBV6-5 and TRBJ2-1; 7 bases match TRBD1. CDR3 length equals 14 residues. The germline V gene encodes CDR1 MNHEY and CDR2 SVGAGI. V shed 11 bases and J 2 bases; nucleotides not matched to a gene: 9. Here the CDR3 DNA reads TGTGCCTCGACCGGGACAGCCCCCTACAATGAGCAGTTCTTC. Translated, it gives CASTGTAPYNEQFF.

This rearrangement joins TRBV5-6 to TRBJ2-3; the D is unclear. V was pared by 3 bases and J by 0 bases, with 14 bases between. The germline gives CDR1 SGHDT, CDR2 YYEEEE. The CDR3 covers 16 residues. The CDR3 reads CASSSPGGSSTDTQYF. The DNA of the CDR3 is TGTGCCAGCAGCTCGCCAGGTGGTTCTAGCACAGATACGCAGTATTTT.

The sample holds one count of this clone. The chain links TRBV7-9 to TRBJ2-7, with D tentatively TRBD2 (6 bases). CDR3 length equals 13 residues. CDR1 and CDR2 (germline): SEHNR, FQNEAQ (reference sequence). The V gene lost 1 base and the J gene lost 5 bases, with 9 bases spanning the gap. Here the CDR3 DNA reads TGTGCCAGCAGCTTAGACCTAGCGAACGAGCAGTACTTC. It specifies CASSLDLANEQYF.

The chain joins TRBV25-1 to TRBJ1-2, with D tentatively TRBD1 (5 bases). CDR3 length equals 16 residues. The germline V and J ends were trimmed by 3 bases and 2 bases, with 16 bases remaining between them. The germline CDR1 and CDR2 sequences are MGHDK and SYGVNS. The CDR3 coding sequence is TGTGCCAGCAGTGATTACTTTCAGGGCACGAACTATGGCTACACCTTC. As protein: CASSDYFQGTNYGYTF.

In its sample, this clone was seen a few times. The chain employs TRBV29-1 and TRBJ1-1, with D uncertain. Trimming removed 6 bases from V and 2 bases from J, with 7 bases in between. Germline V gives CDR1 SQVTM, CDR2 ANQGSEA. The CDR3 is 11 amino acids. In DNA, the CDR3 is TGCAGCGTCCTCCTTAACACTGAAGCTTTCTTT. It encodes CSVLLNTEAFF.

The chain has TRBV19 and TRBJ1-1, with no clear D. The germline V and J ends were trimmed by 5 bases and 3 bases, with 19 bases remaining between them. CDR1 LNHDA and CDR2 SQIVND come from the germline V gene (reference sequence). The CDR3 totals 16 residues. The CDR3 DNA follows: TGTGCCAGTAGTTTCCGCGGAGCCACGAGATACACTGAAGCTTTCTTT. This encodes CASSFRGATRYTEAFF. The whole variable domain, filled in from reference TRBV19 and TRBJ1-1, reads DGGITQSPKYLFRKEGQNVTLSCEQNLNHDAMYWYRQDPGQGLRLIYYSQIVNDFQKGDIAEGYSVSREKKESFPLTVTSAQKNPTAFYLCASSFRGATRYTEAFFGQGTRLTVV.

V usage is TRBV5-4 and J usage is TRBJ2-7; 9 nucleotides match TRBD1. The germline CDR1 and CDR2 sequences are SGHNT and YYREEE (reference sequence). V dropped 5 bases and J dropped 7; count of bases not matched to a gene: 13. CDR3 size: 15 residues. The chain's CDR3 is CASRPGQGPGREQYF. The CDR3 DNA reads as TGTGCCAGCAGGCCGGGACAGGGTCCGGGGAGGGAGCAGTACTTC.

This rearrangement joins TRBV7-9 to TRBJ1-1; D remains ambiguous. The CDR3 totals 15 residues. V was shortened by 5 bases and J by 3 bases, with 16 bases between the two germline ends. Germline V gene lookup returns CDR1 SEHNR and CDR2 FQNEAQ (reference sequence). This CDR3 is CASSPAEYWDTEAFF. The CDR3 bases are TGTGCCAGCAGCCCAGCGGAATACTGGGACACTGAAGCTTTCTTT. Complete variable domain (other parts from reference TRBV7-9 and TRBJ1-1): DTGVSQNPRHKITKRGQNVTFRCDPISEHNRLYWYRQTLGQGPEFLTYFQNEAQLEKSRLLSDRFSAERPKGSFSTLEIQRTEQGDSAMYLCASSPAEYWDTEAFFGQGTRLTVV.

This clone appeared a few times. The chain is built from TRBV28 and TRBJ2-7; 7 bases align to TRBD1. Germline trimming cut 6 bases from V and 3 bases from J; bases unmatched to any gene: 2. CDR1 is MDHEN and CDR2 is SYDVKM in the germline V gene. CDR3 length: 12 residues. The CDR3 sequence is CASRGTVYEQYF. CDR3 bases: TGTGCCAGCAGGGGGACAGTCTACGAGCAGTACTTC.

J is TRBJ2-2 and V is TRBV19, with a possible D match to TRBD1 (7 bases). The ends were cut back, 3 bases at V and 5 bases at J, with 16 bases in the middle. There are 16 residues in the CDR3. CDR1 LNHDA and CDR2 SQIVND come from the germline V gene (reference sequence). The CDR3 protein is CASSMEGAPGTGELFF. CDR3 nucleotide sequence: TGTGCCAGTAGTATGGAGGGGGCCCCGGGGACCGGGGAGCTGTTTTTT.

The chain combines TRBV7-3 with TRBJ2-2; the match to TRBD1 covers 11 bases. In germline, CDR1 is SGHTA, CDR2 FQGTGA. The J segment lost 5 bases and the V segment lost 7 bases, leaving 15 bases of the junction unmatched. The CDR3 sequence is 18 residues long. Here the CDR3 DNA reads TGTGCCAGCACCCTGTCGGACAGGGGGCAAGCGGGGACCGGGGAGCTGTTTTTT. This translates into CASTLSDRGQAGTGELFF.

This chain uses TRBV11-3 with TRBJ1-1; the D gene is possibly TRBD1 (5 bases). Trimming cost V 5 bases and J 1 base, with 8 bases left between them. Germline V lookup: CDR1 SGHNT, CDR2 YENEEA. The CDR3 loop spans 13 amino acids. The CDR3 sequence: CASSRQTNTEAFF. Written as DNA, the CDR3 is TGTGCCAGCAGCCGACAGACGAACACTGAAGCTTTCTTT.

The chain joins TRBV19 to TRBJ1-1; D uncertain. Germline V CDR1 and CDR2: LNHDA, SQIVND (reference sequence). The CDR3 has 16 residues. The germline V and J ends were trimmed by 0 bases and 0 bases, with 11 bases remaining between them. CDR3 sequence (DNA): TGTGCCAGTAGTATAGATTTCGGAGGCCTGAACACTGAAGCTTTCTTT. Its protein is CASSIDFGGLNTEAFF.

J is TRBJ2-7 and V is TRBV29-1; 14 nucleotides line up with TRBD2. The CDR3 spans 13 residues. The germline CDR1 and CDR2 sequences are SQVTM and ANQGSEA. V shed 6 bases and J 5 bases; nucleotides not matched to a gene: 3. Written as DNA, the CDR3 is TGCAGCGTCTGGACTAGCGGGAGGAACGAGCAGTACTTC. This encodes CSVWTSGRNEQYF.